One sample yielded the 4 T cell receptor beta chains listed below, sequenced in a study of graft-versus-host responses after intestinal transplantation. Profiled with immunoSEQ multiplex PCR; TCRdb holds only in-frame clones, not every one. Of around 96,000 clones in the sample, 75% to 95% were seen once. Material: PBMCs, obtained roughly 450 days after intestinal transplant. The receptors originated from a human patient who received an intestinal transplant, so some T cells may come from the graft donor.

The J gene is TRBJ2-7, the V gene TRBV4-2; D unclear. This CDR3 region has 13 residues. Trimming shortened V by 0 bases and J by 3 bases, and 6 bases separated the two germline ends. CDR1 LGHNA and CDR2 YNFKEQ come from the germline V gene. CDR3 in DNA: TGTGCCAGCAGCCAAGAGACAATCTACGAGCAGTACTTC. It translates to CASSQETIYEQYF.

A single count supports this clone. The chain employs TRBV9 and TRBJ2-3; TRBD2 agrees at 13 bases. The J segment lost 6 bases and the V segment lost 0 bases, leaving 10 bases of the junction unmatched. The germline CDR1 and CDR2 sequences are SGDLS and YYNGEE. This CDR3 is 18 amino acids long. CDR3 nucleotide sequence: TGTGCCAGCAGCGTAGAAGGGACTAGCGGGGCCCGGGGGGATACGCAGTATTTT. This translates into CASSVEGTSGARGDTQYF. Supplemented by reference TRBV9 and TRBJ2-3, the full variable domain reads DSGVTQTPKHLITATGQRVTLRCSPRSGDLSVYWYQQSLDQGLQFLIQYYNGEERAKGNILERFSAQQFPDLHSELNLSSLELGDSALYFCASSVEGTSGARGDTQYFGPGTRLTVL.

CDR3 sequence (DNA): TGCGCCAGCAGCCCGCTGATGGGGGATGAAGCTTTCTTT. It is translated as CASSPLMGDEAFF. The rearrangement uses TRBV5-1 and TRBJ1-1; D perhaps matches TRBD1 (5 bases). V lost 4 bases and J lost 7, with 14 bases in between. Germline CDR1 and CDR2: SGHRS and YFSETQ. The CDR3 runs to 13 residues.

The rearrangement uses TRBV10-3 and TRBJ2-3; D is ambiguous. This CDR3 is built from 15 residues. The germline V gene encodes CDR1 ENHRY and CDR2 SYGVKD. Trimming stripped 0 bases from V and 0 bases from J, with 7 bases between. The DNA for the CDR3 is TGTGCCATCAGTGAGTCGAGGTCTAGCACAGATACGCAGTATTTT. It codes for CAISESRSSTDTQYF.